A single sample is the source of the 17 T cell receptor beta chains below, sequenced in a study of blood T cell repertoires in COVID-19. The method was immunoSEQ multiplex PCR; TCRdb's version includes in-frame clones alone and lacks a portion of them. The profile covers roughly 220,000 clones, with almost 90% appearing a single time and roughly 14% taken by the ten largest. Sequencing was done on a sample of PBMCs or T cells enriched from blood (not recorded which). The receptors come from a woman between 50 and 59 years old with acute COVID-19.

Here the CDR3 reads CASSLQQSYEQYF. CDR3 DNA sequence: TGTGCCAGCAGCTTACAACAGTCATACGAGCAGTACTTC. This chain links TRBV7-2 with TRBJ2-7; no clear D gene. The CDR3 covers 13 residues. Germline V gene sequence: CDR1 SGHTA, CDR2 FQGNSA. The V end was cut by 2 bases, the J end by 4 bases, with 9 bases between.

In its sample, this clone was seen once. This chain links TRBV5-4 with TRBJ2-7; 8 bases are shared with TRBD2. Germline-derived CDR1 and CDR2 are SGHNT and YYREEE (reference sequence). V lost 2 bases, J lost 7 bases, and 8 bases stayed unmatched. The CDR3 is made up of 14 amino acids. CDR3 bases: TGTGCCAGCAGCTTAGGAGCGGGAGTTTATGAGCAGTACTTC. Its translation: CASSLGAGVYEQYF.

There are many counts of this clone. This chain connects TRBV28 to TRBJ1-4; D might be TRBD1 (5 bases). V was shortened by 8 bases and J by 7 bases, with 17 bases between the two germline ends. The CDR3 consists of 14 residues. Germline values: CDR1 MDHEN, CDR2 SYDVKM. The CDR3: CASGSTGVGEKLFF. The CDR3 region has the DNA TGTGCCAGCGGATCTACGGGGGTGGGTGAAAAACTGTTTTTT. The whole variable domain, remainder taken from reference TRBV28 and TRBJ1-4, is DVKVTQSSRYLVKRTGEKVFLECVQDMDHENMFWYRQDPGLGLRLIYFSYDVKMKEKGDIPEGYSVSREKKERFSLILESASTNQTSMYLCASGSTGVGEKLFFGSGTQLSVL.

The chain recombines TRBV9 with TRBJ2-7, with 9 nucleotides matching TRBD1. The CDR3 runs to 16 residues. Looked up from germline, CDR1 is SGDLS and CDR2 is YYNGEE. V lost 4 bases, J lost 2 bases, and 10 bases stayed unmatched. CDR3 amino acids: CASSPWDRVPTYEQYF. The CDR3 coding sequence is TGTGCCAGCAGCCCCTGGGACAGGGTGCCAACCTACGAGCAGTACTTC.

This clone has just one count. This chain links TRBV6-5 with TRBJ2-3; TRBD2 aligns across 10 bases. Germline V gene data show CDR1 as MNHEY and CDR2 as SVGAGI. There are 15 residues in the CDR3. The junction had 7 bases not matched to a gene; V was cut back by 6 bases and J by 4 bases. Written as DNA, the CDR3 is TGTGCCAGCAGACCCTCTAGCGGGAGTGCAGATACGCAGTATTTT. This translates into CASRPSSGSADTQYF.

V gene TRBV19 combines with J gene TRBJ2-1, with 10 positions matching TRBD1. CDR3 length: 15 amino acids. Germline CDR1 LNHDA, CDR2 SQIVND (reference sequence). The V gene end was trimmed by 6 bases and the J gene end by 7 bases; junction bases not matched to a gene: 9. The CDR3 region has the DNA TGTGCCAGTAGCCCTCGACAGGGGGCCTGGAATGAGCAGTTCTTC. It yields the protein CASSPRQGAWNEQFF. The whole variable domain, filled in from reference TRBV19 and TRBJ2-1, reads DGGITQSPKYLFRKEGQNVTLSCEQNLNHDAMYWYRQDPGQGLRLIYYSQIVNDFQKGDIAEGYSVSREKKESFPLTVTSAQKNPTAFYLCASSPRQGAWNEQFFGPGTRLTVL.

The genes are TRBV28 and TRBJ1-1, with D possibly matching TRBD1 (5 bases). Looked up from germline, CDR1 is MDHEN and CDR2 is SYDVKM. The V end was cut by 3 bases, the J end by 3 bases, with 11 bases between. The CDR3 extends over 14 amino acids. CDR3 loop: CASSLGPSYTEAFF. For the CDR3, the DNA is TGTGCCAGCAGTTTGGGGCCAAGCTACACTGAAGCTTTCTTT.

This clone was seen a single time. V usage is TRBV6-2 or TRBV6-3 and J usage is TRBJ2-1; TRBD2 aligns across 12 bases. The germline gives CDR1 MNHEY, CDR2 SVGEGT. Trimming at V came to 5 bases and at J to 7 bases, leaving 3 bases not matched to a gene. The CDR3 length is 14 residues. The CDR3 region is CASSLTSGSNEQFF. The CDR3 nucleotides read TGTGCCAGCAGTCTGACTAGCGGGAGTAATGAGCAGTTCTTC.

In DNA form, the CDR3 reads TGCGCCAGCAGCCAGAGCCACAGGGGTAATTCACCCCTCCACTTT. This translates into CASSQSHRGNSPLHF. The J gene is TRBJ1-6, the V gene TRBV4-1; 7 bases fit TRBD1. Per the germline V gene, CDR1 is MGHRA and CDR2 is YSYEKL. The V gene end was trimmed by 3 bases and the J gene end by 6 bases; junction bases not matched to a gene: 5. The CDR3 is 15 amino acids.

The CDR3 DNA is TGTGCCAGCAGTGAGCCCCTGACAGATGGAGCTTTCTTT. Translation: CASSEPLTDGAFF. The genes are TRBV2 and TRBJ1-1, with D tentatively TRBD1 (5 bases). Trimming shortened V by 3 bases and J by 10 bases, and 15 bases separated the two germline ends. Germline lookup yields CDR1 SNHLY and CDR2 FYNNEI. The CDR3 is 13 amino acids. Full variable domain (outside the CDR3, taken from reference TRBV2 and TRBJ1-1): EPEVTQTPSHQVTQMGQEVILRCVPISNHLYFYWYRQILGQKVEFLVSFYNNEISEKSEIFDDQFSVERPDGSNFTLKIRSTKLEDSAMYFCASSEPLTDGAFFGQGTRLTVV.

The chain couples TRBV7-2 to TRBJ2-1; D might be TRBD1 (5 bases). The CDR3 covers 14 residues. Trimming took off 1 base at V and 6 bases at J, with 10 bases between the two ends. The V gene's germline CDR1 is SGHTA and CDR2 FQGNSA. CDR3 DNA: TGTGCCAGCAGCTTAGGTCCGACAGTCAATGAGCAGTTCTTC. Protein sequence: CASSLGPTVNEQFF. Supplemented by reference TRBV7-2 and TRBJ2-1, the full variable domain reads GAGVSQSPSNKVTEKGKDVELRCDPISGHTALYWYRQSLGQGLEFLIYFQGNSAPDKSGLPSDRFSAERTGGSVSTLTIQRTQQEDSAVYLCASSLGPTVNEQFFGPGTRLTVL.

V and J are TRBV28 and TRBJ2-5; 11 nucleotides agree with TRBD2. The V and J ends lost 6 bases and 0 bases, in that order; junction bases with no gene match: 9. CDR3 length: 17 amino acids. Germline CDR1 and CDR2: MDHEN and SYDVKM. The CDR3 bases are TGTGCCAGCAGGGAGGCGGCTAGCGGGAGGTACCAAGAGACCCAGTACTTC. Its protein is CASREAASGRYQETQYF.

Here the CDR3 DNA reads TGCGCCAGCAGCTTACCAAGCGGGAGGGACACCGGGGAGCTGTTTTTT. Translated: CASSLPSGRDTGELFF. V and J are TRBV5-1 and TRBJ2-2, with 10 bases lining up with TRBD2. The trim removed 2 bases at V and 3 bases at J, leaving 4 bases unmatched. Per germline, CDR1 SGHRS and CDR2 YFSETQ. The CDR3 loop spans 16 amino acids.

V usage is TRBV6-2 or TRBV6-3 and J usage is TRBJ2-1; TRBD2 is a possible D gene (6 bases). V lost 0 bases to trimming and J lost 7 bases, with 13 bases between them. This CDR3 spans 15 amino acids. CDR1 is MNHEY and CDR2 is SVGEGT in the germline V gene. DNA of the CDR3: TGTGCCAGCAGTTACTCCCCTCGGGGGAGGAATGAGCAGTTCTTC. Protein: CASSYSPRGRNEQFF.

The J gene is TRBJ2-2, the V gene TRBV5-4; TRBD2 is a possible D gene (6 bases). The ends were cut back, 0 bases at V and 13 bases at J, with 10 bases in the middle. CDR1 and CDR2 from the germline V gene are SGHNT and YYREEE (reference sequence). This CDR3 has 12 amino acids. Here the CDR3 DNA reads TGTGCCAGCAGCTTGGTCGGGGGACCGCTGTTTTTT. Its translation is CASSLVGGPLFF.

This sequence joins TRBV11-3 and TRBJ2-3; 7 bases match TRBD2. Germline CDR1 reads SGHNT; CDR2 reads YENEEA. This CDR3 has 15 amino acids. V was clipped by 6 bases and J by 4 bases; unmatched bases: 10. The DNA of the CDR3 is TGTGCCAGCAGTCAAAAACGGGCGGGGGCAGATACGCAGTATTTT. Its protein product is CASSQKRAGADTQYF.

The chain joins TRBV12-3 or TRBV12-4 to TRBJ1-1; D gene unclear. This CDR3 comprises 12 residues. The V and J ends lost 8 bases and 4 bases respectively, with 11 bases between them. CDR3 in amino acids: CASSGRTTEAFF. The DNA for the CDR3 is TGTGCCAGCTCCGGGAGAACCACTGAAGCTTTCTTT.